This T cell receptor beta chain derives from a study of PD-1 blockade in classical Hodgkin lymphoma. V lost 0 bases, J lost 2 bases, and 11 bases lay in between. Germline V CDR1 and CDR2: SNHLY, FYNNEI. The CDR3 has 15 residues. The sample holds one count of this clone. The target antigen is unknown. Repertoires were generated with immunoSEQ multiplex PCR, while TCRdb's copy carries only in-frame clones and drops some. The top ten hold around 15% of the sample, which has roughly 5,000 clones, roughly nine tenths seen once. The study's findings and limits: Prior therapy or disease activity may underlie the repertoire differences, whose causes remain undefined. Diminished baseline TCR diversity has been reported in newly diagnosed patients relative to healthy donors.

Time point in this sample: newly diagnosed, previously untreated cHL patient sample. CD8+ T cell isolation from thawed PBMCs was performed by magnetic negative selection. Newly diagnosed, untreated classical Hodgkin lymphoma PBMCs served as comparison. This sequence originates from a human donor with classical Hodgkin lymphoma. The chain has TRBV2 and TRBJ2-7; D is perhaps TRBD2 (5 bases). The sequenced material came from CD8+ T cells from blood. The DNA of the CDR3 is TGTGCCAGCAGTGAAGCGAGGGCAGAAACCTACGAGCAGTACTTC. It specifies CASSEARAETYEQYF.